This T cell receptor (beta chain) was found in a study of human T cells and chemical hapten exposure. TCRdb independently ran MiXCR on the RACE reads; one entry per CDR3 protein. The sample lists tens of thousands of distinct CDR3 sequences; approximately 15% were seen once. Time point: pre-sensitization, week 0. The treatment denotes: therapeutic diphenylcyclopropenone sensitization with weekly scalp DPC. At least ten counts were recorded for this clonotype. Sequences were derived from whole blood, sampled in connection with sensitization to the hapten diphenylcyclopropenone (DPC). The origin of this receptor is a woman aged 45-59 years with alopecia areata. Some clones in this sample may be carry-over from other donors' samples.

CDR3 in DNA: TGTGCCAGCAGTTCAACGACAGGGATTTTTCTTTTAACAGATACGCAGTATTTT. Translating gives CASSSTTGIFLLTDTQYF. V usage is TRBV27 and J usage is TRBJ2-3, with 7 bases that match TRBD1. Germline V gives CDR1 MNHEY, CDR2 SMNVEV (reference sequence). The CDR3 is made up of 18 amino acids. Trimming removed 4 bases from V and 3 bases from J; junction bases left unmatched: 16.